The rows below give T cell receptor beta chains drawn from one sample of a study of Tregs in tolerant kidney transplant recipients. Generated by immunoSEQ multiplex PCR, the TCRdb table keeps only in-frame clones and is missing some. The table has about 73,000 clones, 95% to 98% seen once. Sequenced here: CD4+ T cells from blood, sampled before the transplant. These receptors all come from a human donor who received a combined kidney and bone marrow transplant. The CDR3 runs from the conserved cysteine through the conserved F or W. The D gene is left open where the match is weak. Clone size is stated in some rows and not others, as once, few, many or a class when expanded.

cdr3_nt,cdr3_aa,j_call,clone_size,cdr3_length,d_call,v_call
TGTGCCAGCAGCCCCACATCAGGGAACAGGGGGCACGAGCAGTACTTC,CASSPTSGNRGHEQYF,TRBJ2-7,.,16,TRBD1,TRBV7-2
TGTGCCAGCAGCTCCGGACAGTCTAACTATGGCTACACCTTC,CASSSGQSNYGYTF,TRBJ1-2,.,14,.,TRBV7-6
TGTGCCAGCAGGCGGAGACTAGAAATTTTCCACACAGATACGCAGTATTTT,CASRRRLEIFHTDTQYF,TRBJ2-3,.,17,.,TRBV7-2
TGCGCCAGCAGCCAAGAGAGGGGGCCGCCCAAAAACATTCAGTACTTC,CASSQERGPPKNIQYF,TRBJ2-4,.,16,TRBD1,TRBV4-1
TGTGCCAGCAGCTTATCTCCGAGCGGGAGCACAGATACGCAGTATTTT,CASSLSPSGSTDTQYF,TRBJ2-3,.,16,.,TRBV7-2
TGTGCCAGCAGCTTCATGGGGGGGTACACCGGGGAGCTGTTTTTT,CASSFMGGYTGELFF,TRBJ2-2,.,15,TRBD2,TRBV7-9
TGCGCCAGCAGCCGACAAACGCCTGAAAAACTGTTTTTT,CASSRQTPEKLFF,TRBJ1-4,.,13,.,TRBV4-1
TGTGCCAGCAGGGAAGGACAGGGCTCGATAGGCTACACCTTC,CASREGQGSIGYTF,TRBJ1-2,.,14,TRBD1,TRBV6-1
TGTGCCAGCAGCTTAGATCGGGTAGCGCCCTACAATGAGCAGTTCTTC,CASSLDRVAPYNEQFF,TRBJ2-1,.,16,.,TRBV7-2
TGCGCCAGCAGCAATGACAGGGGCGCAGATACGCAGTATTTT,CASSNDRGADTQYF,TRBJ2-3,.,14,TRBD1,TRBV5-1
TGTGCCAGCAGTGTCCCGACAGGAAGCGGTCAGCCCCAGCATTTT,CASSVPTGSGQPQHF,TRBJ1-5,.,15,.,TRBV27
TGTGCCACCCAGGGACTAGCGGACAATGAGCAGTTCTTC,CATQGLADNEQFF,TRBJ2-1,.,13,TRBD2,TRBV6-5
TGTGCCAGCAGCTTCGGAGGTGGGGGCTACACCTTC,CASSFGGGGYTF,TRBJ1-2,.,12,.,TRBV5-6
TGTGCCAGCAGCTTAGAGGGCCAGGGTAATTCACCCCTCCACTTT,CASSLEGQGNSPLHF,TRBJ1-6,.,15,.,TRBV11-2
TGTGCCAGCAGCCCTAGTATTGCAACTAATGAAAAACTGTTTTTT,CASSPSIATNEKLFF,TRBJ1-4,.,15,.,TRBV9
TGCGCCAGCAGCTTGGAGGCTAGCGGGGCTATCGTGTACGAGCAGTACTTC,CASSLEASGAIVYEQYF,TRBJ2-7,.,17,TRBD2,TRBV5-1
TGTGCCAGCAGCTTAAGCCGGACAGCCCTCACAGATACGCAGTATTTT,CASSLSRTALTDTQYF,TRBJ2-3,.,16,.,TRBV7-9
TGTGCCAGCTCACCATGGGGAAAGGTCGGGGGGCTCGGCACTGAAGCTTTCTTT,CASSPWGKVGGLGTEAFF,TRBJ1-1,.,18,.,TRBV18
TGTGCCAGCAGTTTGTTTAGGCAGGGTTTTTACGAGCAGTACTTC,CASSLFRQGFYEQYF,TRBJ2-7,.,15,.,TRBV27
TGTGCCAGCAGACAACGAGTCCACGGGTACAATGAGCAGTTCTTC,CASRQRVHGYNEQFF,TRBJ2-1,.,15,.,TRBV25-1
TGTGCCAGCAGTGAATCAGGGGGGAACTATGGCTACACCTTC,CASSESGGNYGYTF,TRBJ1-2,.,14,TRBD1,TRBV6-1
TGCGCCAGCAGGGGGACTAGCGCCACAGATACGCAGTATTTT,CASRGTSATDTQYF,TRBJ2-3,.,14,TRBD2,TRBV5-1
TGTGCCTGGAGGGGGACAGGGGGCTCTTATAGCAATCAGCCCCAGCATTTT,CAWRGTGGSYSNQPQHF,TRBJ1-5,once,17,TRBD1,TRBV30
TGTGCCAGCCGTCTCTCGACAGCTAGCACAGATACGCAGTATTTT,CASRLSTASTDTQYF,TRBJ2-3,.,15,.,TRBV2
TGTGCCAGCAGCTTACTGACAGGGGCAAGAAATTCACCCCTCCACTTT,CASSLLTGARNSPLHF,TRBJ1-6,.,16,TRBD1,TRBV11-2
TGTGCCAGCAGCCTGATGATCGGGGGGACGAGGGACGAGCAGTACTTC,CASSLMIGGTRDEQYF,TRBJ2-7,.,16,TRBD2,TRBV7-9
TGTGCCAGCAGCTCGGGACTAGCGGAAGAGACCCAGTACTTC,CASSSGLAEETQYF,TRBJ2-5,.,14,TRBD2,TRBV11-1
TGTGCCTGGAGTTTACGACGGGACGGGGAGCTGTTTTTT,CAWSLRRDGELFF,TRBJ2-2,.,13,.,TRBV30
TGTGCCAGCAGCCCCGGGACAGACCTTTACAATGAGCAGTTCTTC,CASSPGTDLYNEQFF,TRBJ2-1,.,15,TRBD1,TRBV5-8
TGCGCCAGCAGCTTGGCCGCTAGCGGATTACCCTACGAGCAGTACTTC,CASSLAASGLPYEQYF,TRBJ2-7,.,16,TRBD2,TRBV5-1
TGCGCCAGCAGCACCTTGTCGGGACAGGGTTCCGAGCAGTACTTC,CASSTLSGQGSEQYF,TRBJ2-7,.,15,TRBD1,TRBV4-3
TGCGCCAGCAGCCAAGATCGGGCTAGCTGGCTAGGAGAGACCCAGTACTTC,CASSQDRASWLGETQYF,TRBJ2-5,once,17,.,TRBV4-3
TGTGCCAGCAGCTTACGTGGGACAGGGGCGGGTCAGCCCCAGCATTTT,CASSLRGTGAGQPQHF,TRBJ1-5,.,16,TRBD1,TRBV28
TGTGCCAGCAGCCCACACAGGGTGAACTATGGCTACACCTTC,CASSPHRVNYGYTF,TRBJ1-2,.,14,.,TRBV7-2
TGTGCCTGGAGTCGGGTAGGGAGCGGGGAGCTGTTTTTT,CAWSRVGSGELFF,TRBJ2-2,.,13,.,TRBV30
TGCGCCAGCAGCCACTGGCAGGACAATGAGCAGTTCTTC,CASSHWQDNEQFF,TRBJ2-1,.,13,.,TRBV4-1
TGTGCCAGCTCACCCCCGGGACAGGGCCCTTACAATGAGCAGTTCTTC,CASSPPGQGPYNEQFF,TRBJ2-1,.,16,TRBD1,TRBV18
TGTGCCAGCAGTCAACTAGCGGGGGGGCTCGGGAACACAGATACGCAGTATTTT,CASSQLAGGLGNTDTQYF,TRBJ2-3,.,18,TRBD2,TRBV28
TGTGCCAGCTCACCACTCGGGGTGGAGGTTGGCTACACCTTC,CASSPLGVEVGYTF,TRBJ1-2,once,14,.,TRBV18
TGTGCCAGCAAAGGGAGACAAAGCACAGATACGCAGTATTTT,CASKGRQSTDTQYF,TRBJ2-3,.,14,.,TRBV2
TGTGCCAGCAGCGTAAGCGGGGGCGGGAACGAGCAGTACTTC,CASSVSGGGNEQYF,TRBJ2-7,.,14,TRBD2,TRBV9
TGTGCCGTCCACCTAAGAGCGAACACTGAAGCTTTCTTT,CAVHLRANTEAFF,TRBJ1-1,.,13,.,TRBV2
TGTGCCAGCAGCGTACTAGGGACAGCGGATTTCTACACTGAAGCTTTCTTT,CASSVLGTADFYTEAFF,TRBJ1-1,.,17,TRBD1,TRBV5-8
TGTGCCAGCAGGTCGAGCGGGGGGCCCCAGCATTTT,CASRSSGGPQHF,TRBJ1-5,.,12,.,TRBV28
TGTGCCAGCGGGAGGTCGCCGGGACTAGCGACCAATGAGCAGTTCTTC,CASGRSPGLATNEQFF,TRBJ2-1,once,16,TRBD2,TRBV27
TGTGCCAGCTCACCCGGACTCACCAACACTGAAGCTTTCTTT,CASSPGLTNTEAFF,TRBJ1-1,.,14,.,TRBV18
TGCGCCAGCAGCTTGGCGAGCGGGCTAGCGGGGTACAATGAGCAGTTCTTC,CASSLASGLAGYNEQFF,TRBJ2-1,.,17,TRBD2,TRBV5-1
TGTGCCAGCAGCTTGTACAGGGTCCCCTACGAGCAGTACTTC,CASSLYRVPYEQYF,TRBJ2-7,.,14,.,TRBV11-3
TGTGCCAGTAGTAGGGCCCGACTAGCGGGAACGAATGAGCAGTTCTTC,CASSRARLAGTNEQFF,TRBJ2-1,.,16,TRBD2,TRBV19
TGTGCCAGCAGCTTGATGCGGGGCCAAGAGACCCAGTACTTC,CASSLMRGQETQYF,TRBJ2-5,.,14,.,TRBV7-2